These 23 T cell receptor beta chains came from one sample sequenced in a study of Ad26.COV2.S vaccination and SARS-CoV-2 variants (dated by TCRdb to 2020 to 2023). Receptor libraries were prepared by the immunoSEQ multiplex PCR assay. Held by TCRdb, this immuneACCESS table contains in-frame sequences only and omits some clones. Under half of the omission traces to an unresolved V gene where checked; the cause of the rest is unknown. This sample is represented by about 250,000 clones; 87% of them were singletons. The top ten hold approximately 3% of the sample. This specimen's treatment or condition label, interpreted: around 19 received Ad26.COV2.S at low or high dose, single or two shots; about 5 received placebo; per-sample allocation not given. Repertoires of vaccine and placebo recipients were sequenced from samples collected on day 63 after the first injection. The sample in question was peripheral blood, obtained in a trial of Ad26.COV2.S vaccine versus placebo. These receptors were collected from a person between 18 and 60 years old who received the Ad26.COV2.S COVID-19 vaccine or a placebo.

The chain carries TRBV21-1 and TRBJ2-7; no check of the table's D call, TRBD2, against the DNA was made. TRBV21-1 is marked as a pseudogene. The CDR3 totals 17 residues. This chain's CDR3 is CASSYEEGGGSSYEQYV. CDR3 coding DNA: TGTGCCAGCAGCTACGAAGAGGGTGGCGGGAGCTCCTACGAGCAGTACGTC.

This chain links TRBV29-1 with TRBJ2-4; TRBD2 might be the D (6 bases). The CDR3 has 14 residues. V gave up 4 bases and J gave up 0 bases, with 10 bases separating them. Germline values: CDR1 SQVTM, CDR2 ANQGSEA. The CDR3 spells CSVGTGLAKNIQYF. The CDR3 DNA reads as TGCAGCGTTGGAACGGGACTAGCCAAAAACATTCAGTACTTC.

This clone was counted between two and nine times. J is TRBJ2-3 and V is TRBV2, with 14 bases that match TRBD2. V lost 3 bases, J lost 2 bases, and 1 base stayed unmatched. Germline V gene data show CDR1 as SNHLY and CDR2 as FYNNEI. The CDR3 totals 16 residues. Here the CDR3 DNA reads TGTGCCAGCAGTGAGGGACTAGCGGGGGACACAGATACGCAGTATTTT. Its protein is CASSEGLAGDTDTQYF.

The genes are TRBV12-3 or TRBV12-4 and TRBJ2-2; 7 nucleotides line up with TRBD1. With V trimmed by 6 bases and J by 9 bases, 4 bases remained unmatched. The CDR3 extends over 12 amino acids. The CDR3: CASSSQGWELFF. The CDR3 DNA follows: TGTGCCAGCAGCTCACAGGGGTGGGAGCTGTTTTTT.

V is TRBV3-1 (or the pseudogene TRBV3-2) and J is TRBJ2-1, with D possibly matching TRBD2 (5 bases). This CDR3 has 15 amino acids. Trimming left V 4 bases short and J 0 bases short, with 10 bases between. The germline V gene encodes CDR1 LGHDT and CDR2 YNNKEL (reference sequence). The CDR3 DNA reads TGTGCCAGCAGCCGCCGGGATAACTCCTACAATGAGCAGTTCTTC. This encodes CASSRRDNSYNEQFF.

J is TRBJ2-5 and V is TRBV4-3; D is perhaps TRBD2 (5 bases). Trimming shortened V by 3 bases and J by 5 bases, and 19 bases separated the two germline ends. This CDR3 region has 16 residues. Germline V lookup: CDR1 LGHNA, CDR2 YSLEER. CDR3 protein: CASSQGPDSSAETQYF. The CDR3 DNA is TGCGCCAGCAGCCAGGGCCCGGACTCCTCCGCTGAGACCCAGTACTTC.

This chain links TRBV15 with TRBJ2-5, with D perhaps matching TRBD2 (7 bases). Germline CDR1 reads LNHNV; CDR2 reads YYDKDF (reference sequence). V gave up 9 bases and J gave up 2 bases, with 16 bases separating them. The CDR3 spans 14 residues. CDR3 DNA sequence: TGTGCCACAGGGGGGGGTGAACTGCAAGAGACCCAGTACTTC. It encodes CATGGGELQETQYF.

The chain has TRBV9 and TRBJ1-2; 7 nucleotides match TRBD1. V was pared by 1 base and J by 6 bases, with 6 bases of the junction left unmatched. CDR3 length: 14 residues. Germline lookup yields CDR1 SGDLS and CDR2 YYNGEE. CDR3 loop: CASSVIDRADGYTF. In nucleotides, the CDR3 is TGTGCCAGCAGCGTAATCGACAGGGCAGATGGCTACACCTTC. Combining the CDR3 with reference TRBV9 and TRBJ1-2 gives the whole variable domain DSGVTQTPKHLITATGQRVTLRCSPRSGDLSVYWYQQSLDQGLQFLIQYYNGEERAKGNILERFSAQQFPDLHSELNLSSLELGDSALYFCASSVIDRADGYTFGSGTRLTVV.

A note on this clone: The identical CDR3 is also encoded by other nucleotide sequences in the sample. V is TRBV12-3 or TRBV12-4 and J is TRBJ1-1; D not resolved. This CDR3 spans 13 amino acids. The ends were cut back, 5 bases at V and 2 bases at J, with 9 bases in the middle. DNA of the CDR3: TGTGCCAGCAGTGGTCTCCTTAACACTGAAGCTTTCTTT. It encodes CASSGLLNTEAFF.

The V and J genes are TRBV7-2 and TRBJ1-5; D remains ambiguous. The V end lost 5 bases, the J end lost 1 base, and 3 bases lay between the germline ends. The CDR3 spans 12 residues. The V gene's germline CDR1 is SGHTA and CDR2 FQGNSA. The CDR3 is CASSASNQPQHF. CDR3 DNA sequence: TGTGCCAGCAGCGCAAGCAATCAGCCCCAGCATTTT. The whole variable domain, remainder taken from reference TRBV7-2 and TRBJ1-5, is GAGVSQSPSNKVTEKGKDVELRCDPISGHTALYWYRQSLGQGLEFLIYFQGNSAPDKSGLPSDRFSAERTGGSVSTLTIQRTQQEDSAVYLCASSASNQPQHFGDGTRLSIL.

The chain employs TRBV19 and TRBJ1-1; D perhaps matches TRBD1 (6 bases). V gave up 4 bases and J gave up 5 bases, with 8 bases separating them. Per the germline V gene, CDR1 is LNHDA and CDR2 is SQIVND (reference sequence). The CDR3 consists of 12 residues. The CDR3 bases are TGTGCCAGTAGTAGAGGGGGGACTGAAGCTTTCTTT. It yields the protein CASSRGGTEAFF. Filled out from reference TRBV19 and TRBJ1-1, the complete variable domain reads DGGITQSPKYLFRKEGQNVTLSCEQNLNHDAMYWYRQDPGQGLRLIYYSQIVNDFQKGDIAEGYSVSREKKESFPLTVTSAQKNPTAFYLCASSRGGTEAFFGQGTRLTVV.

The genes are TRBV6-5 and TRBJ2-5, with TRBD1 matching 9 bases. V dropped 6 bases and J dropped 3; count of bases not matched to a gene: 2. The germline V gene encodes CDR1 MNHEY and CDR2 SVGAGI. The CDR3 spans 13 residues. The CDR3 protein is CASSGQGKETQYF. DNA of the CDR3: TGTGCCAGCAGCGGACAGGGGAAAGAGACCCAGTACTTC.

This clone was observed a single time. Here the CDR3 DNA reads TGTGCCAGCAGCCCCATAGGTCTCTCTGGAAACACCATATATTTT. Residues: CASSPIGLSGNTIYF. V usage is TRBV7-2 and J usage is TRBJ1-3; D unclear. Deletions cut 5 bases from V and 0 bases from J, with 11 bases between. CDR3 size: 15 residues. From germline, CDR1 is SGHTA and CDR2 FQGNSA.

The chain uses TRBV19 and TRBJ2-6; D ambiguous. The CDR3 contains 16 residues. CDR1 LNHDA and CDR2 SQIVND come from the germline V gene (reference sequence). V lost 3 bases to trimming and J lost 0 bases, with 9 bases between them. CDR3 nucleotide sequence: TGTGCCAGTAGTATTGTCTCGGGCTCTGGGGCCAACGTCCTGACTTTC. Translated: CASSIVSGSGANVLTF.

The chain joins TRBV27 to TRBJ1-2; D remains ambiguous. The CDR3 runs to 15 residues. Looked up from germline, CDR1 is MNHEY and CDR2 is SMNVEV (reference sequence). V gave up 7 bases and J gave up 4 bases, with 19 bases separating them. CDR3 bases: TGTGCCAGCAAAAAGGACCGATCGGCCCTCTATGGCTACACCTTC. It yields the protein CASKKDRSALYGYTF.

The chain carries TRBV19 and TRBJ2-7; D remains unclear. CDR1 and CDR2 (germline): LNHDA, SQIVND (reference sequence). Trimming left V 5 bases short and J 3 bases short, with 8 bases between. This CDR3 has 12 amino acids. The CDR3 protein is CASSRGYYEQYF. The CDR3 DNA is TGTGCCAGTAGTCGTGGTTACTACGAGCAGTACTTC.

J is TRBJ1-3 and V is TRBV9; D may be TRBD1 (6 bases). The CDR3 consists of 17 residues. The V end lost 0 bases, the J end lost 0 bases, and 13 bases lay between the germline ends. Germline lookup yields CDR1 SGDLS and CDR2 YYNGEE. The CDR3 DNA sequence: TGTGCCAGCAGCGTAGGAGGGGGACCGAGCTCTGGAAACACCATATATTTT. Amino acid sequence: CASSVGGGPSSGNTIYF.

The chain carries TRBV7-2 and TRBJ1-1; weak D call: TRBD1 (5 bases). The CDR3 has 13 residues. Germline V gives CDR1 SGHTA, CDR2 FQGNSA. V lost 6 bases and J 0 bases, leaving 8 bases between the germline ends. The CDR3 loop is CASREDMNTEAFF. The CDR3 DNA sequence: TGTGCCAGCAGAGAGGACATGAACACTGAAGCTTTCTTT. Combining the CDR3 with reference TRBV7-2 and TRBJ1-1 gives the whole variable domain GAGVSQSPSNKVTEKGKDVELRCDPISGHTALYWYRQSLGQGLEFLIYFQGNSAPDKSGLPSDRFSAERTGGSVSTLTIQRTQQEDSAVYLCASREDMNTEAFFGQGTRLTVV.

A single count supports this clone. The V call is TRBV4-2, the J call TRBJ2-1; 8 nucleotides agree with TRBD2. The V segment lost 2 bases and the J segment 0 bases; nucleotides outside the gene matches: 3. The CDR3 contains 16 residues. The germline gives CDR1 LGHNA, CDR2 YNFKEQ. The CDR3 nucleotides read TGTGCCAGCAGCCAACCAAGCGGGAGCTCCTACAATGAGCAGTTCTTC. It codes for CASSQPSGSSYNEQFF.

This clone was detected once. This chain links TRBV2 with TRBJ1-5; tentatively, D is TRBD1 (5 bases). From germline, CDR1 is SNHLY and CDR2 FYNNEI. The V end lost 1 base, the J end lost 0 bases, and 13 bases lay between the germline ends. The CDR3 extends over 17 amino acids. This chain's CDR3 is CASSEEGGEYSNQPQHF. The CDR3, as DNA: TGTGCCAGCAGTGAAGAAGGAGGGGAATATAGCAATCAGCCCCAGCATTTT.

The genes are TRBV6-2 or TRBV6-3 and TRBJ2-4, with 12 nucleotides matching TRBD1. The length of the CDR3 is 18 residues. Trimming removed 5 bases from V and 5 bases from J; junction bases left unmatched: 13. Germline CDR1 and CDR2: MNHEY and SVGEGT. As DNA, the CDR3 is TGTGCCAGCAGTACCCGTCTGAGGGACAGGGGGCTCGAAAACATTCAGTACTTC. Its translation: CASSTRLRDRGLENIQYF.

The rearrangement joins TRBV5-1 to TRBJ2-3; TRBD1 matches 8 bases. V dropped 1 base and J dropped 2; count of bases not matched to a gene: 3. CDR1 and CDR2 from the germline V gene are SGHRS and YFSETQ. CDR3 size: 15 residues. In DNA, the CDR3 is TGCGCCAGCAGCTTGTTCCAGGGGGCCACAGATACGCAGTATTTT. Protein product: CASSLFQGATDTQYF.

V usage is TRBV18 and J usage is TRBJ1-1; weak D call: TRBD1 (6 bases). V was shortened by 4 bases and J by 2 bases, with 14 bases between the two germline ends. The CDR3 is 15 amino acids. Germline V lookup: CDR1 KGHSH, CDR2 LQKENI. For the CDR3, the DNA is TGTGCCAGCTCACTTTCGACAGGACCAAACACTGAAGCTTTCTTT. Its protein is CASSLSTGPNTEAFF.